Listed here are 24 T cell receptor beta chains from one sample, sequenced in a study of human T cells and chemical hapten exposure. Time point specified: patch test 1, 2 weeks after DPC sensitization. Specified treatment: therapeutic diphenylcyclopropenone sensitization with weekly scalp DPC. One entry per CDR3 protein, called by TCRdb with MiXCR from the RACE reads. The sample shows fewer than 400,000 distinct CDR3 sequences, approximately 6.3% of them seen only once. Sequencing was performed on whole blood, taken in connection with sensitization to the hapten diphenylcyclopropenone (DPC). The origin of the receptors is a woman under 30 with alopecia areata. Some clones in this sample may be carry-over from other donors' samples.

Worth noting for this clonotype: A much larger clonotype is one base distant, so this may be a read error. The chain has TRBV11-1 and TRBJ2-5; 7 bases are shared with TRBD1. V trimming: 3 bases; J trimming: 2 bases; junction bases outside the gene matches: 6. Germline V gene lookup returns CDR1 SGHAT and CDR2 FQDESV (reference sequence). The CDR3 consists of 15 residues. The CDR3 DNA is TGTGCCAGCAGCTTTGTAGGACAGGAGCAAGAGACCCAGTACTTC. Translated, it gives CASSFVGQEQETQYF.

This clonotype was found a few times. The chain joins TRBV19 to TRBJ2-1, with D perhaps given as TRBD1 or TRBD2 (5 bases each). The V gene's germline CDR1 is LNHDA and CDR2 SQIVND (reference sequence). The CDR3 runs 15 residues. The V and J ends lost 5 bases and 9 bases respectively, with 20 bases between them. The CDR3 nucleotides are TGTGCCAGTAGTGACATAGGAACGGGTGGGGGTGAGCAGTTCTTC. This translates into CASSDIGTGGGEQFF.

The table lists this clonotype with many counts. CDR3 region: CASSLESGPQETQYF. For the CDR3, the DNA is TGTGCCAGCAGCTTAGAGTCGGGGCCCCAAGAGACCCAGTACTTC. The rearrangement links TRBV7-2 to TRBJ2-5, with D tentatively TRBD1 or TRBD2 (5 bases each). The V gene's germline CDR1 is SGHTA and CDR2 FQGNSA. V lost 1 base and J lost 1, with 10 bases in between. The CDR3 runs 15 residues.

This clonotype was counted ten times or more. The chain is built from TRBV14 and TRBJ1-2; the D is unclear. The CDR3 runs 13 residues. The V end lost 1 base, the J end lost 8 bases, and 11 bases lay between the germline ends. CDR1 is SGHDN, CDR2 FVKESK, per germline. CDR3 nucleotide sequence: TGTGCCAGCAGCCAAGTGGCACAAGTCGGCTACACCTTC. This translates into CASSQVAQVGYTF.

This clonotype was detected only a few times. V usage is TRBV20-1 and J usage is TRBJ2-3, with 7 bases fitting TRBD2. The germline V gene has CDR1 DFQATT and CDR2 SNEGSKA (reference sequence). The CDR3 is 14 residues long. With V trimmed by 5 bases and J by 2 bases, 7 bases remained unmatched. Here the CDR3 reads CSAPTAGTTDTQYF. CDR3 in DNA: TGCAGTGCTCCGACAGCGGGGACCACAGATACGCAGTATTTT.

The chain carries TRBV18 and TRBJ1-2; D is uncertain. Germline CDR1 and CDR2: KGHSH and LQKENI. CDR3 length: 14 residues. V was pared by 2 bases and J by 5 bases, with 12 bases between. In nucleotides, the CDR3 is TGTGCCAGCTCACCAGGACTTGAGACGTATGGCTACACCTTC. Protein sequence: CASSPGLETYGYTF.

Many counts were recorded for this clonotype. The rearrangement joins TRBV7-9 to TRBJ2-3; the D gene is possibly TRBD2 (6 bases). CDR3 length equals 15 residues. CDR1 is SEHNR, CDR2 FQNEAQ, per germline (reference sequence). V was cut by 10 bases and J by 4 bases, with 21 bases left in between. The CDR3 spells CATQRDSVSSDTQYF. CDR3 coding DNA: TGTGCCACACAAAGGGACTCAGTTAGTTCAGATACGCAGTATTTT.

V and J are TRBV4-2 and TRBJ1-6; 9 bases line up with TRBD1. The germline V gene has CDR1 LGHNA and CDR2 YNFKEQ. The CDR3 covers 16 residues. Losses at the gene ends were 4 bases for V and 4 bases for J; bases not matched to a gene: 5. The CDR3 DNA is TGTGCCAGCAGCCGGGACAGGGAAGCTTATAATTCACCCCTCCACTTT. This sequence encodes CASSRDREAYNSPLHF.

This clonotype was picked up many times. V and J are TRBV20-1 and TRBJ2-7, with 10 bases that match TRBD1. Germline V gene data show CDR1 as DFQATT and CDR2 as SNEGSKA (reference sequence). The CDR3 is made up of 15 amino acids. V gave up 3 bases and J gave up 5 bases; unmatched junction bases: 10. CDR3 in amino acids: CSASSSDRGRDEQYF. The CDR3, as DNA: TGCAGTGCTAGCTCCTCCGACAGGGGGCGCGACGAGCAGTACTTC.

This clonotype was picked up many times. The chain combines TRBV20-1 with TRBJ1-3; 7 bases match TRBD1. Germline assignment: CDR1 DFQATT and CDR2 SNEGSKA (reference sequence). The CDR3 extends over 17 amino acids. V dropped 6 bases and J dropped 0; count of bases not matched to a gene: 14. The CDR3, as DNA: TGCAGTGCCCGAACCGGGACAGCCACCTACTCTGGAAACACCATATATTTT. Its translation is CSARTGTATYSGNTIYF.

A few counts support this clonotype. The chain recombines TRBV6-5 with TRBJ2-2; D is ambiguous. This CDR3 spans 15 amino acids. V was shortened by 1 base and J by 5 bases, with 11 bases between the two germline ends. The germline V gene has CDR1 MNHEY and CDR2 SVGAGI. CDR3 nucleotides: TGTGCCAGCAGTTACTACGCGATGGGTACCGGGGAGCTGTTTTTT. Translated, it gives CASSYYAMGTGELFF.

There are a few counts of this clonotype. This CDR3 reads CASDGGPGELFF. CDR3 coding DNA: TGTGCCAGCGACGGTGGTCCCGGGGAGCTGTTTTTT. V is TRBV7-9 and J is TRBJ2-2; D is unresolved. There are 12 residues in the CDR3. Germline loops: CDR1 SEHNR, CDR2 FQNEAQ (reference sequence). The V end lost 8 bases, the J end lost 6 bases, and 10 bases lay between the germline ends.

CDR3 protein: CASSSPTGAGGTEAFF. The CDR3 region has the DNA TGTGCCAGCAGCTCCCCGACAGGGGCCGGGGGCACTGAAGCTTTCTTT. The chain recombines TRBV7-9 with TRBJ1-1; 8 positions agree with TRBD1. The CDR3 consists of 16 residues. Losses at the gene ends were 4 bases for V and 4 bases for J; bases not matched to a gene: 11. Germline CDR1 is SEHNR and CDR2 is FQNEAQ (reference sequence).

This chain links TRBV11-1 with TRBJ1-2; the match to TRBD1 covers 7 bases. The V gene end was trimmed by 5 bases and the J gene end by 4 bases; junction bases not matched to a gene: 10. The CDR3 contains 15 residues. Germline CDR1 and CDR2: SGHAT and FQDESV (reference sequence). CDR3 nucleotides: TGTGCCAGCAGCCACCGGGACAGTCGACCCTATGGCTACACCTTC. Translation: CASSHRDSRPYGYTF.

CDR3: CATQGNRAEETQYF. The CDR3 DNA sequence: TGTGCCACCCAGGGAAACAGGGCCGAAGAGACCCAGTACTTC. The chain uses TRBV24-1 and TRBJ2-5, with D perhaps matching TRBD1 (6 bases). This CDR3 contains 14 residues. V was cut by 9 bases and J by 3 bases, with 16 bases left in between. Per germline, CDR1 KGHDR and CDR2 SFDVKD.

The sample holds a few counts of this clonotype. The chain carries TRBV7-8 and TRBJ1-4, with 8 bases lining up with TRBD1. CDR3 size: 15 residues. Germline V lookup: CDR1 SGHVS, CDR2 FQNEAQ. V dropped 5 bases and J dropped 7; count of bases not matched to a gene: 9. This CDR3 reads CASSPLRGQSEKLFF. CDR3 in DNA: TGTGCCAGCAGCCCACTCAGGGGGCAAAGTGAAAAACTGTTTTTT.

The chain recombines TRBV5-4 with TRBJ2-3; no clear D gene. This CDR3 contains 12 residues. V lost 4 bases, J lost 6 bases, and 9 bases lay in between. Per germline, CDR1 SGHNT and CDR2 YYREEE (reference sequence). CDR3 nucleotide sequence: TGTGCCAGCAGCGTTCCCGAGGATACGCAGTATTTT. It is translated as CASSVPEDTQYF.

The chain recombines TRBV29-1 with TRBJ2-4; D possibly uses TRBD1 or TRBD2 (5 bases each). V was trimmed by 3 bases and J by 9 bases, leaving 24 bases between them. The CDR3 is made up of 16 amino acids. CDR1 is SQVTM and CDR2 is ANQGSEA in the germline V gene. The CDR3 coding sequence is TGCAGCGTTGATTACGGGCCGGGACCTCAGGGAATCATTCAGTACTTC. Its protein is CSVDYGPGPQGIIQYF.

This chain uses TRBV18 with TRBJ2-3; no reliable D call. Germline loops: CDR1 KGHSH, CDR2 LQKENI. The CDR3 contains 14 residues. V was pared by 4 bases and J by 8 bases, with 16 bases between. The CDR3 bases are TGTGCCAGCTCACAATTGGACCCTCGCAGTACGCAGTATTTT. Protein sequence: CASSQLDPRSTQYF.

This clonotype was recorded at least ten times. CDR3 sequence reads: CASSLGDRGMEQYF. In nucleotides, the CDR3 is TGCGCCAGCAGCTTGGGAGACAGGGGGATGGAGCAGTACTTC. The chain employs TRBV5-1 and TRBJ2-7; 9 nucleotides agree with TRBD1. CDR1 SGHRS and CDR2 YFSETQ come from the germline V gene. V lost 0 bases, J lost 7 bases, and 5 bases stayed unmatched. The CDR3 extends over 14 amino acids. Using reference TRBV5-1 and TRBJ2-7 for the parts outside the CDR3, the full variable domain is KAGVTQTPRYLIKTRGQQVTLSCSPISGHRSVSWYQQTPGQGLQFLFEYFSETQRNKGNFPGRFSGRQFSNSRSEMNVSTLELGDSALYLCASSLGDRGMEQYFGPGTRLTVT.

At least ten counts were recorded for this clonotype. This chain joins TRBV27 and TRBJ1-5; D remains ambiguous. CDR1 is MNHEY and CDR2 is SMNVEV in the germline V gene (reference sequence). V was shortened by 4 bases and J by 0 bases, with 4 bases between the two germline ends. The CDR3 is made up of 13 amino acids. This chain's CDR3 is CASSWDSNQPQHF. DNA of the CDR3: TGTGCCAGCAGTTGGGATAGCAATCAGCCCCAGCATTTT.

The genes are TRBV10-3 and TRBJ1-2; perhaps TRBD1 as D (5 bases). V dropped 3 bases and J dropped 7 bases, with 21 bases sitting between them. The CDR3 totals 16 residues. Germline CDR1 reads ENHRY; CDR2 reads SYGVKD. CDR3 nucleotides: TGTGCCATCAGTGATCTCCCAGATGGGAATAGGGGTGGCTACACCTTC. It is translated as CAISDLPDGNRGGYTF.

This clonotype showed up just a few times. V usage is TRBV28 and J usage is TRBJ2-1; D possibly corresponds to TRBD1 (6 bases). V lost 3 bases, J lost 0 bases, and 12 bases lay in between. This CDR3 region has 16 residues. Germline CDR1 MDHEN, CDR2 SYDVKM. The CDR3 region is CASSLDSPRSYNEQFF. The CDR3 region has the DNA TGTGCCAGCAGTTTGGACAGCCCCCGCTCCTACAATGAGCAGTTCTTC.

This clonotype appeared many times. The chain combines TRBV3-1 with TRBJ2-1, with TRBD2 identical over 10 bases. The CDR3 has 15 amino acids. V trimming: 4 bases; J trimming: 10 bases; junction bases outside the gene matches: 10. Germline values: CDR1 LGHDT, CDR2 YNNKEL (reference sequence). The CDR3 coding sequence is TGTGCCAGCAGCCCCCAGCTAGCGGGGGAGAGCGAGCAGTTCTTC. The encoded protein is CASSPQLAGESEQFF.